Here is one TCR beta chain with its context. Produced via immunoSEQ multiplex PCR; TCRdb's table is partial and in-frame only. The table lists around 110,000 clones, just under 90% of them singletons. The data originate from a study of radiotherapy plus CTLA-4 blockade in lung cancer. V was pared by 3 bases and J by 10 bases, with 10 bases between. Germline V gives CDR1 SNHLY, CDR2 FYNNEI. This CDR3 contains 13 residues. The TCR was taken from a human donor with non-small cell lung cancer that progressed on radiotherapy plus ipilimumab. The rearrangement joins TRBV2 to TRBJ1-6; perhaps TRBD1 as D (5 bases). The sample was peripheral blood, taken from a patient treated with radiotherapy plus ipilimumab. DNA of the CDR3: TGTGCCAGCAGTGATGGGGGGGACTCACCCCTCCACTTT. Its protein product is CASSDGGDSPLHF.